This T cell receptor (beta chain) is drawn from a study of blood T cell repertoires in COVID-19. This clone was recorded at least ten times. Sequencing used immunoSEQ multiplex PCR; TCRdb keeps in-frame clones, though not all of them. The sample lists roughly 150,000 clones; approximately 84% were seen once. CDR1 LGHNA and CDR2 YNFKEQ come from the germline V gene. The CDR3 has 18 residues. Trimming at V came to 1 base and at J to 4 bases, leaving 10 bases not matched to a gene. This sequence was found in a woman in her fifties or sixties with COVID-19, enrolled during active disease. V gene TRBV4-2 combines with J gene TRBJ2-1; TRBD2 agrees at 10 bases. Material: peripheral blood. CDR3 nucleotides: TGTGCCAGCAGCCAAGTCCTAGCGGGGGCCCCCCTTTACAATGAGCAGTTCTTC. Translated, it gives CASSQVLAGAPLYNEQFF.